This record looks at one T cell receptor (beta chain) sequence and its context. The trim removed 5 bases at V and 3 bases at J, leaving 6 bases unmatched. Germline loops: CDR1 GTSNPN, CDR2 SVGIG (reference sequence). The length of the CDR3 is 13 residues. This sample was taken from a study of blood T cell repertoires in COVID-19. Measured with immunoSEQ multiplex PCR; TCRdb has only the in-frame clones, and not every one. Counted here are 59,000 or so clones, around four fifths occurring once; the ten biggest clones make up roughly an eighth. The chain has TRBV30 and TRBJ2-7; the match to TRBD2 covers 8 bases. The sequencing sample was made of peripheral blood. The receptor comes from a human donor in a cohort sampled during active COVID-19. CDR3 DNA: TGTGCCTGGGGCGGCGGGGGGTACTACGAGCAGTACTTC. It specifies CAWGGGGYYEQYF. The whole variable domain, filled in from reference TRBV30 and TRBJ2-7, reads SQTIHQWPATLVQPVGSPLSLECTVEGTSNPNLYWYRQAAGRGLQLLFYSVGIGQISSEVPQNLSASRPQDRQFILSSKKLLLSDSGFYLCAWGGGGYYEQYFGPGTRLTVT.